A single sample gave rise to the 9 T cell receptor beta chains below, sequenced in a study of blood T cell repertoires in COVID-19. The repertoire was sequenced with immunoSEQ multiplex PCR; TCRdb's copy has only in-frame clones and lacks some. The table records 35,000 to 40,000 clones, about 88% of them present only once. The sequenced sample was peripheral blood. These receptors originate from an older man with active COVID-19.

The CDR3 here is CASSPPGTSGGNEQFF. CDR3 nucleotides: TGTGCCAGCTCACCCCCTGGGACTAGCGGGGGCAATGAGCAGTTCTTC. This sequence joins TRBV18 and TRBJ2-1; 14 bases fit TRBD2. The ends lost 3 bases at V and 6 bases at J; junction bases unmatched: 4. This CDR3 is 16 amino acids long. The germline V gene encodes CDR1 KGHSH and CDR2 LQKENI.

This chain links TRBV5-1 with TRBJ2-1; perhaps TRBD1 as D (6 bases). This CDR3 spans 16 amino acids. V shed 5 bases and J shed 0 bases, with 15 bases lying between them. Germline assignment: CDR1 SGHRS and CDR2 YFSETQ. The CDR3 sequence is CASRGGAPSSYNEQFF. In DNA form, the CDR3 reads TGCGCCAGCAGAGGGGGAGCGCCGAGCTCCTACAATGAGCAGTTCTTC. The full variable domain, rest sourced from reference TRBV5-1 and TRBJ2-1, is KAGVTQTPRYLIKTRGQQVTLSCSPISGHRSVSWYQQTPGQGLQFLFEYFSETQRNKGNFPGRFSGRQFSNSRSEMNVSTLELGDSALYLCASRGGAPSSYNEQFFGPGTRLTVL.

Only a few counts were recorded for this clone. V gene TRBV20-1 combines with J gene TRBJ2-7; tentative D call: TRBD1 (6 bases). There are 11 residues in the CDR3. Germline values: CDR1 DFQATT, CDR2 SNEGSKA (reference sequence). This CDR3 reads CSPRDIYEQYF. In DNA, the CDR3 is TGCAGCCCACGGGACATCTACGAGCAGTACTTC.

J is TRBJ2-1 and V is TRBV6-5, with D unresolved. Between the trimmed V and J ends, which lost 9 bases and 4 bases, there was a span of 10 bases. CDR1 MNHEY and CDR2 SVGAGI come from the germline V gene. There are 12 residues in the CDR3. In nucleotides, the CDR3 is TGTGCCAGGGGCAGGCCTTACAATGAGCAGTTCTTC. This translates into CARGRPYNEQFF.

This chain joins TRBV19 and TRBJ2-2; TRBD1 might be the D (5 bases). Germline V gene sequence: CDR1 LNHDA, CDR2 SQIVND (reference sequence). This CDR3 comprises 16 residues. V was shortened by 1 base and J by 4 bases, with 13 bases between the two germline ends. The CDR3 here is CASSIGVRASTGELFF. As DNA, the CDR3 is TGTGCCAGTAGTATAGGGGTCAGGGCGAGCACCGGGGAGCTGTTTTTT.

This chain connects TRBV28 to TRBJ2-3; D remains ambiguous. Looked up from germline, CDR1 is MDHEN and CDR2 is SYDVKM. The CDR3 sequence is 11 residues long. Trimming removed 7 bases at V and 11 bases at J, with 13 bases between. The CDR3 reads CASKSVLGQYF. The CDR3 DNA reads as TGTGCCAGCAAATCGGTTCTCGGGCAGTATTTT.

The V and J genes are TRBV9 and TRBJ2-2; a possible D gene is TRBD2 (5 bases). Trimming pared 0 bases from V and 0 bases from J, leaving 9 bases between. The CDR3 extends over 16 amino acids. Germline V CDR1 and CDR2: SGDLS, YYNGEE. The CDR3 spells CASSVGLGANTGELFF. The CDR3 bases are TGTGCCAGCAGCGTAGGCCTCGGGGCGAACACCGGGGAGCTGTTTTTT.

The CDR3 region is CASSFRFSYEQYF. Here the CDR3 DNA reads TGTGCCAGCAGCTTCCGGTTCTCCTACGAGCAGTACTTC. The chain recombines TRBV2 with TRBJ2-7; no clear D. The CDR3 contains 13 residues. The V gene lost 6 bases and the J gene lost 0 bases, with 9 bases spanning the gap. Germline CDR1 and CDR2: SNHLY and FYNNEI.

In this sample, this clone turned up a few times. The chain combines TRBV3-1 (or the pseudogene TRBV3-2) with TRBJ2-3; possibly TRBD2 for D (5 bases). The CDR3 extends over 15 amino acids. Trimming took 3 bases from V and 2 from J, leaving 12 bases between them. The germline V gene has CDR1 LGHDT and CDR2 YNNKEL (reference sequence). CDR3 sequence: CASSQDLTPTDTQYF. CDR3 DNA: TGTGCCAGCAGCCAGGACTTAACTCCCACAGATACGCAGTATTTT.